This is a list of T cell receptor beta chains from one sample in a study of shared clonotypes between healthy human individuals. Generated by immunoSEQ multiplex PCR, the TCRdb table keeps only in-frame clones and is missing some. The sample yields some 490,000 clones, around four fifths seen once. The sequenced material came from PBMCs. These TCRs come from a woman in her thirties or forties in good health. Some clones in this sample may be carry-over from other donors' samples. CDR3s include the opening cysteine and the closing phenylalanine or tryptophan. The D gene is left open where the match is weak. Clone size is given for some rows only: seen once, a few or many times, or a class if the clone is expanded.

NA | TRBJ2-7 | NA | TRBV27 | TGTGCCAGCAACCAACTTGGACCGCGCTCGGAGCAGTACTTC | CASNQLGPRSEQYF
NA | TRBJ2-1 | NA | TRBV7-2 | TGTGCCAGCAGCTTAGCGGGCAGGGCAGAAAATGAGCAGTTCTTC | CASSLAGRAENEQFF
NA | TRBJ1-6 | NA | TRBV5-4 | TGTGCCAGCAGCTTGAATCATAATTCACCCCTCCACTTT | CASSLNHNSPLHF
NA | TRBJ2-7 | NA | TRBV6-6 | TGTGCCAGCAGTTACCCCGGGGCCCGGGGGCACGAGCAGTACTTC | CASSYPGARGHEQYF
many | TRBJ2-7 | NA | TRBV2 | TGTGCCAGCACAGACAGAGCCCTCTACGAGCAGTACTTC | CASTDRALYEQYF
NA | TRBJ1-2 | NA | TRBV18 | TGTGCCAGCTCCCGCCCCCAGGGTGTCTACACCTTC | CASSRPQGVYTF
NA | TRBJ2-5 | TRBD1 | TRBV10-3 | TGTGCCATCAGTGGCTCCAGGGGGCAAGAGACCCAGTACTTC | CAISGSRGQETQYF
NA | TRBJ2-7 | TRBD2 | TRBV5-1 | TGCGCCAGCAGCATCCTAGCGGGAGGCGACGAGCAGTACTTC | CASSILAGGDEQYF
NA | TRBJ2-7 | NA | TRBV9 | TGTGCCAGCAGCATCAGTGCGGCGTGGGGTTACGAGCAGTACTTC | CASSISAAWGYEQYF
once | TRBJ1-1 | NA | TRBV5-4 | TGTGCCAGCAGCTTGGACGAGAACACTGAAGCTTTCTTT | CASSLDENTEAFF
once | TRBJ2-2 | NA | TRBV6-5 | TGTGCCAGCAGTTACTCGGGCCCCCCTTGGGGGGAGCTGTTTTTT | CASSYSGPPWGELFF
NA | TRBJ1-2 | TRBD1 | TRBV29-1 | TGCAGCGTGGTGACAGGGGGCGATGGCTACACCTTC | CSVVTGGDGYTF
NA | TRBJ2-5 | TRBD2 | TRBV30 | TGTGCCTGGAGAGCCCGAGACTTGGGACTAGCGGAAGAGACCCAGTACTTC | CAWRARDLGLAEETQYF
NA | TRBJ2-7 | NA | TRBV11-2 | TGTGCCAGCAGCCGTAACCGGGACGCAAACTACGAGCAGTACTTC | CASSRNRDANYEQYF
medium-sized | TRBJ2-7 | TRBD1 | TRBV9 | TGTGCCAGCAGCACACAGGGGGTACCCTACGAGCAGTACTTC | CASSTQGVPYEQYF
few | TRBJ2-1 | NA | TRBV9 | TGTGCCAGCAGCGTAATGGGGTCTAGCTCCTACAATGAGCAGTTCTTC | CASSVMGSSSYNEQFF
once | TRBJ2-7 | TRBD2 | TRBV5-6 | TGTGCCAGCAGCACGAGGGCTGGCGGGGGGTCAGGAAAGCAGTACTTC | CASSTRAGGGSGKQYF
NA | TRBJ1-3 | NA | TRBV7-8 | TGTGCCAGCAGCTTAGTGGCAGGGAACTCTGGAAACACCATATATTTT | CASSLVAGNSGNTIYF
NA | TRBJ1-5 | NA | TRBV30 | TGTGCCTGGGGGGGGTCGTATAGCAATCAGCCCCAGCATTTT | CAWGGSYSNQPQHF
few | TRBJ2-7 | NA | TRBV7-9 | TGTGCCAGCAGCAACCACGGGGAGGCCGTTTACGAGCAGTACTTC | CASSNHGEAVYEQYF
NA | TRBJ2-1 | TRBD2 | TRBV11-1 | TGTGCCAGCAGCTTCGGACTAGCGGGAAATTCTATCAATGAGCAGTTCTTC | CASSFGLAGNSINEQFF
once | TRBJ2-7 | NA | TRBV7-7 | TGTGCCAGCAGCTTATCACTAGGGGGATCCTACGAGCAGTACTTC | CASSLSLGGSYEQYF